The 30 T cell receptor beta chains below all came from one sample that was sequenced in a study of T cells after yellow fever vaccination. TCRdb processed the 5' RACE reads anew with MiXCR; each CDR3 protein has one entry. The data hold approximately 47,000 distinct CDR3 sequences, with 5.5% to 8% observed a single time. Specimen: PBMCs, either bulk or a sorted T-cell subset (CD4+, CD8+, memory, or dextramer-sorted; not recorded which), collected 45 days after the yellow fever booster vaccination. Source of these receptors: a young man who received the YFV17D yellow fever vaccine.

A few counts support this clonotype. The V and J genes are TRBV13 and TRBJ2-5, with D hard to call. The V and J ends lost 1 base and 7 bases respectively, with 7 bases between them. This CDR3 is built from 12 residues. Germline V gene sequence: CDR1 PRHDT, CDR2 FYEKMQ (reference sequence). CDR3 loop: CASSLASSTQYF. The CDR3 region has the DNA TGTGCCAGCAGCTTAGCTTCCTCGACCCAGTACTTC.

The chain has TRBV7-6 and TRBJ2-3; 13 bases align to TRBD2. The CDR3 extends over 15 amino acids. From germline, CDR1 is SGHVS and CDR2 FNYEAQ. Trimming took 5 bases from V and 7 from J; bases not matched to a gene: 6. The CDR3 sequence is CASSRTSGRGNTQYF. The DNA of the CDR3 is TGTGCCAGCAGCCGGACTAGCGGGAGAGGAAATACGCAGTATTTT.

This clonotype was detected ten times or more. The rearrangement uses TRBV10-1 and TRBJ2-2; D possibly corresponds to TRBD2 (6 bases). The CDR3 totals 14 residues. Germline values: CDR1 WNHNN, CDR2 SYGVQD (reference sequence). V lost 2 bases and J 3 bases, leaving 7 bases between the germline ends. The CDR3: CASSEAGYTGELFF. Here the CDR3 DNA reads TGCGCCAGCAGTGAGGCGGGGTACACCGGGGAGCTGTTTTTT.

The rearrangement joins TRBV5-1 to TRBJ2-2; the match to TRBD1 covers 12 bases. The germline V gene encodes CDR1 SGHRS and CDR2 YFSETQ. The V gene end was trimmed by 5 bases and the J gene end by 7 bases; junction bases not matched to a gene: 9. The CDR3 loop spans 16 amino acids. In DNA, the CDR3 is TGCGCCAGCAGTCCGGGACAGGGGGCGAAAATCGGGGAGCTGTTTTTT. Residues: CASSPGQGAKIGELFF.

This clonotype was seen ten or more times. The chain recombines TRBV11-2 with TRBJ2-5, with a weak D call TRBD1 (6 bases). The CDR3 is made up of 12 amino acids. V lost 0 bases to trimming and J lost 9 bases, with 8 bases between them. Germline V CDR1 and CDR2: SGHAT, FQNNGV. The CDR3 DNA is TGTGCCAGCAGCTTAGAGGCAGGGGCCCAGTACTTC. Protein: CASSLEAGAQYF. Full variable domain (rest looked up from reference TRBV11-2 and TRBJ2-5): EAGVAQSPRYKIIEKRQSVAFWCNPISGHATLYWYQQILGQGPKLLIQFQNNGVVDDSQLPKDRFSAERLKGVDSTLKIQPAKLEDSAVYLCASSLEAGAQYFGPGTRLLVL.

In its sample, this clonotype was seen a few times. The J gene is TRBJ2-7, the V gene TRBV7-2; 8 nucleotides agree with TRBD2. The CDR3 covers 15 residues. Germline CDR1 is SGHTA and CDR2 is FQGNSA. The trim removed 3 bases at V and 0 bases at J, leaving 4 bases unmatched. CDR3 region: CASSLSGRVSYEQYF. In DNA form, the CDR3 reads TGTGCCAGCAGCTTGAGCGGGAGAGTCTCCTACGAGCAGTACTTC.

This clonotype showed up many times. J is TRBJ1-5 and V is TRBV12-3 or TRBV12-4; D possibly corresponds to TRBD1 (6 bases). The CDR3 contains 14 residues. Trimming left V 6 bases short and J 7 bases short, with 16 bases between. CDR3 sequence (DNA): TGTGCCAGCAGCTCCGAGGGGGGCGAACAGCCCCAGCATTTT. Translation: CASSSEGGEQPQHF.

This clonotype has a count of ten or more. The chain couples TRBV20-1 to TRBJ2-1; 8 bases are shared with TRBD1. V lost 0 bases to trimming and J lost 8 bases; unmatched junction nucleotides: 9. Germline CDR1 is DFQATT and CDR2 is SNEGSKA (reference sequence). The CDR3 loop spans 15 amino acids. For the CDR3, the DNA is TGCAGTGCTAGAGATCCCCTGGACAGGGTATATGAGCAGTTCTTC. Encoded protein: CSARDPLDRVYEQFF.

This clonotype was counted many times. The rearrangement links TRBV5-1 to TRBJ2-7, with 8 positions matching TRBD2. With V trimmed by 4 bases and J by 2 bases, 5 bases remained unmatched. The CDR3 spans 14 residues. CDR1 and CDR2 (germline): SGHRS, YFSETQ. The CDR3 loop reads CASSPGGEAYEQYF. CDR3 sequence (DNA): TGCGCCAGCAGCCCGGGGGGGGAAGCCTACGAGCAGTACTTC. Full variable domain (remainder filled in from reference TRBV5-1 and TRBJ2-7): KAGVTQTPRYLIKTRGQQVTLSCSPISGHRSVSWYQQTPGQGLQFLFEYFSETQRNKGNFPGRFSGRQFSNSRSEMNVSTLELGDSALYLCASSPGGEAYEQYFGPGTRLTVT.

This clonotype was counted only a few times. This chain uses TRBV6-2 or TRBV6-3 with TRBJ2-3, with D maybe TRBD2 (5 bases). V lost 0 bases, J lost 6 bases, and 7 bases lay in between. The CDR3 consists of 13 residues. Per the germline V gene, CDR1 is MNHEY and CDR2 is SVGEGT. The CDR3 loop is CASSYSERDTQYF. The DNA for the CDR3 is TGTGCCAGCAGTTACTCGGAGCGGGATACGCAGTATTTT.

V and J are TRBV7-9 and TRBJ1-2; D gene unclear. Trimming removed 5 bases at V and 8 bases at J, with 9 bases between. This CDR3 is built from 11 residues. Germline V gene lookup returns CDR1 SEHNR and CDR2 FQNEAQ (reference sequence). CDR3 protein: CASSPSRGYTF. CDR3 bases: TGTGCCAGCAGCCCCTCGCGAGGCTACACCTTC.

This clonotype was seen repeatedly, ten times or more. The chain has TRBV4-3 and TRBJ1-4; D remains ambiguous. Trimming shortened V by 2 bases and J by 4 bases, and 14 bases separated the two germline ends. CDR3 length equals 16 residues. Germline CDR1 reads LGHNA; CDR2 reads YSLEER. CDR3: CASSQSGHGNNEKLFF. CDR3 nucleotides: TGCGCCAGCAGCCAATCGGGCCACGGAAATAATGAAAAACTGTTTTTT.

The table lists this clonotype with a few counts. This sequence joins TRBV6-5 and TRBJ2-5; 10 bases match TRBD2. The length of the CDR3 is 15 residues. Losses at the gene ends were 6 bases for V and 4 bases for J; bases not matched to a gene: 8. CDR1 is MNHEY and CDR2 is SVGAGI in the germline V gene. The CDR3 DNA follows: TGTGCCAGCAGCCACCAAGCTAGCGGGAGAGAGACCCAGTACTTC. Its protein is CASSHQASGRETQYF.

In its sample, this clonotype was seen many times. V usage is TRBV5-4 and J usage is TRBJ2-3, with D hard to call. The V end lost 6 bases, the J end lost 6 bases, and 14 bases lay between the germline ends. Germline V gene sequence: CDR1 SGHNT, CDR2 YYREEE (reference sequence). This CDR3 is 13 amino acids long. The CDR3 is CASTAPRADTQYF. In DNA, the CDR3 is TGTGCCAGCACCGCCCCTCGGGCGGATACGCAGTATTTT.

A few counts support this clonotype. This rearrangement joins TRBV28 to TRBJ2-7; 8 positions match TRBD2. V shed 5 bases and J 6 bases; nucleotides not matched to a gene: 12. This CDR3 has 15 residues. CDR1 is MDHEN and CDR2 is SYDVKM in the germline V gene. The CDR3 DNA reads as TGTGCCAGCAGTCTACGCTTCGGGAGGGCCCTCGAGCAGTACTTC. Translating gives CASSLRFGRALEQYF.

This clonotype appeared many times. The chain links TRBV6-1 to TRBJ2-3; 7 bases are shared with TRBD1. Per germline, CDR1 MNHNS and CDR2 SASEGT. Trimming took 5 bases from V and 8 from J; bases not matched to a gene: 7. This CDR3 has 13 amino acids. The CDR3 sequence is CASSQPNRGTQYF. Here the CDR3 DNA reads TGTGCCAGCAGTCAACCGAACAGGGGTACGCAGTATTTT.

The rearrangement links TRBV20-1 to TRBJ1-1, with a weak D call TRBD1 (6 bases). CDR1 and CDR2 (germline): DFQATT, SNEGSKA (reference sequence). Trimming stripped 0 bases from V and 5 bases from J, with 19 bases between. CDR3 length equals 16 residues. CDR3 coding DNA: TGCAGTGCTAGAGAAGGGTTTGACAGGAGGGGGACTGAAGCTTTCTTT. Translation gives CSAREGFDRRGTEAFF.

In its sample, this clonotype was seen many times. The rearrangement links TRBV7-9 to TRBJ1-6; D is unclear. Trimming took 5 bases from V and 6 from J, leaving 8 bases between them. Germline assignment: CDR1 SEHNR and CDR2 FQNEAQ (reference sequence). CDR3 length equals 13 residues. The CDR3 protein is CASSAQLNSPLHF. CDR3 nucleotide sequence: TGTGCCAGCAGCGCGCAGCTTAATTCACCCCTCCACTTT.

The chain joins TRBV7-3 to TRBJ2-1; D may be TRBD2 (5 bases). The CDR3 is 15 residues long. CDR1 SGHTA and CDR2 FQGTGA come from the germline V gene. Deletions cut 5 bases from V and 4 bases from J, with 15 bases between. CDR3 in amino acids: CASSELGGFYNEQFF. The CDR3 coding sequence is TGTGCCAGCAGCGAACTAGGAGGATTTTACAATGAGCAGTTCTTC.

In its sample, this clonotype was seen many times. The rearrangement links TRBV20-1 to TRBJ2-3, with a tentative D call TRBD2 (5 bases). V was clipped by 5 bases and J by 2 bases, with 23 bases between them. This CDR3 has 17 residues. In germline, CDR1 is DFQATT, CDR2 SNEGSKA (reference sequence). The CDR3 spells CSAVSVGGQDYTDTQYF. The CDR3 DNA is TGCAGTGCTGTCTCGGTTGGCGGGCAAGACTACACAGATACGCAGTATTTT.

Many counts were recorded for this clonotype. The chain carries TRBV6-1 and TRBJ2-7; possibly TRBD1 for D (7 bases). The CDR3 runs to 14 residues. The V gene's germline CDR1 is MNHNS and CDR2 SASEGT. V shed 6 bases and J shed 0 bases, with 12 bases lying between them. The CDR3 DNA reads TGTGCCAGCAGGGAGGGACAGAGCTCCTACGAGCAGTACTTC. Translating gives CASREGQSSYEQYF.

In regard to this clonotype: Possible read error: a much larger clone is one base away. CDR3 sequence: CASSLVGKPETQYF. CDR3 bases: TGTGCCAGCAGCTTAGTTGGAAAACCAGAGACCCAGTACTTC. V gene TRBV7-7 combines with J gene TRBJ2-5; unclear D gene. This CDR3 is 14 amino acids long. V lost 1 base and J lost 4, with 10 bases in between. From germline, CDR1 is SSHAT and CDR2 FNYEAQ (reference sequence).

The V and J genes are TRBV20-1 and TRBJ2-1, with TRBD2 matching over 13 bases. Germline CDR1 reads DFQATT; CDR2 reads SNEGSKA (reference sequence). V shed 7 bases, J shed 6 bases, and the junction held 6 bases outside the gene matches. The CDR3 is 14 amino acids. The CDR3 bases are TGCAGTGTTGTGGGACTAGCGGGGACCAATGAGCAGTTCTTC. It encodes CSVVGLAGTNEQFF.

This clonotype was counted at least ten times. J is TRBJ2-7 and V is TRBV4-3; D possibly corresponds to TRBD1 (6 bases). CDR1 and CDR2 from the germline V gene are LGHNA and YSLEER. The germline V and J ends were trimmed by 0 bases and 3 bases, with 12 bases remaining between them. The CDR3 totals 15 residues. CDR3 residues: CASSQDFRGFYEQYF. CDR3 in DNA: TGCGCCAGCAGCCAAGATTTCAGGGGCTTCTACGAGCAGTACTTC.

Concerning this clonotype: A much larger clone is a single base away; this may be a read error. The rearrangement joins TRBV7-9 to TRBJ2-2, with 10 positions matching TRBD2. The V gene end was trimmed by 1 base and the J gene end by 7 bases; junction bases not matched to a gene: 6. CDR3 size: 16 residues. CDR1 and CDR2 (germline): SEHNR, FQNEAQ (reference sequence). The CDR3: CASSLELAGAGGELFF. DNA for the CDR3: TGTGCCAGCAGCTTAGAGCTAGCGGGAGCTGGCGGGGAGCTGTTTTTT.

This clonotype was detected many times. The rearrangement uses TRBV24-1 and TRBJ1-6, with D unclear. Germline V gives CDR1 KGHDR, CDR2 SFDVKD. CDR3 length equals 13 residues. V lost 4 bases to trimming and J lost 7 bases, with 7 bases between them. CDR3: CATSEAGNSPLHF. DNA for the CDR3: TGTGCCACCAGTGAGGCGGGGAATTCACCCCTCCACTTT.

The chain joins TRBV4-1 to TRBJ2-7; D remains ambiguous. The CDR3 loop spans 14 amino acids. Germline V gene data show CDR1 as MGHRA and CDR2 as YSYEKL. The V gene lost 0 bases and the J gene lost 8 bases, with 14 bases spanning the gap. The CDR3 sequence is CASSQDDRVRKQYF. The CDR3 bases are TGCGCCAGCAGCCAAGACGACCGCGTTCGGAAGCAGTACTTC.

This clonotype was observed a handful of times. The J gene is TRBJ2-3, the V gene TRBV30; 8 bases align to TRBD2. The CDR3 spans 14 residues. Trimming took 2 bases from V and 2 from J; bases not matched to a gene: 3. Germline V gives CDR1 GTSNPN, CDR2 SVGIG (reference sequence). CDR3 sequence (DNA): TGTGCCTGGAGTACGGGACTAGACACAGATACGCAGTATTTT. It translates to CAWSTGLDTDTQYF.

V and J are TRBV3-1 and TRBJ2-7, with unresolved D. Looked up from germline, CDR1 is LGHDT and CDR2 is YNNKEL (reference sequence). There are 15 residues in the CDR3. V was clipped by 1 base and J by 1 base, with 11 bases between them. CDR3 region: CASSQASTDSYEQYF. The DNA of the CDR3 is TGTGCCAGCAGCCAAGCCTCGACCGATTCCTACGAGCAGTACTTC.

This clonotype occurred many times. The chain is built from TRBV29-1 and TRBJ2-1, with 9 bases matching TRBD1. J gave up 8 bases and V 5 bases, and 13 bases lay outside the gene matches. The germline CDR1 and CDR2 sequences are SQVTM and ANQGSEA. CDR3 length: 15 residues. DNA of the CDR3: TGCAGCGTTAGACGCTCAGGGACAGGGTTGCATGAGCAGTTCTTC. This codes for CSVRRSGTGLHEQFF.